This T cell receptor beta chain appears in the sequencing data of a study of blood T cell repertoires in COVID-19. On the study more broadly: Sites in the United States, Italy and Spain provided acute and convalescent COVID-19 samples. PBMCs, B-cell-depleted T cells, or T cells were the source of the cDNA or gDNA that made up the material.

Per germline, CDR1 SGHTA and CDR2 FQGNSA. The CDR3 is made up of 15 amino acids. The V end lost 2 bases, the J end lost 1 base, and 10 bases lay between the germline ends. Source study methods: Estimates of nucleated cell counts were drawn from the amplification of reference gene primers. Assay used: immunoSEQ multiplex PCR; TCRdb lists only in-frame clones, some missing. That table is the source of V, J and clone size, and D and trimming were worked out from the DNA. This table has about 23,000 clones, more than 80% appearing once. This chain connects TRBV7-2 to TRBJ2-3; D is unclear. The TCR sequence derives from a human donor in a cohort sampled during active COVID-19. The source material was peripheral blood. CDR3 sequence reads: CASSLFPQGTDTQYF. CDR3 in DNA: TGTGCCAGCAGCTTATTCCCCCAGGGCACAGATACGCAGTATTTT.